These T cell receptor beta chains were read from a single sample in a study of blood T cell repertoires in COVID-19. Repertoires were generated with immunoSEQ multiplex PCR, while TCRdb's copy carries only in-frame clones and drops some. The sample records about half a million clones, roughly 89% being singletons. Input material: peripheral blood. These receptors all stem from a man aged 18 to 29 with COVID-19, enrolled during active disease. Both conserved end residues are part of each CDR3. The order of the fields is clone size, V gene, D gene, J gene, CDR3 protein, CDR3 DNA. D genes are given only for firm matches. Clone size is stated in some rows and not others, as once, few, many or a class when expanded.

abundance: -
v_gene: TRBV24-1
d_gene: -
j_gene: TRBJ2-5
CDR3aa: CATSDANRVETQYF
CDR3nt: TGTGCCACCAGTGATGCCAACAGGGTAGAGACCCAGTACTTC

abundance: -
v_gene: TRBV7-6
d_gene: -
j_gene: TRBJ1-2
CDR3aa: CASSPGDSYGYTF
CDR3nt: TGTGCCAGCAGTCCAGGCGACAGCTATGGCTACACCTTC

abundance: -
v_gene: TRBV18
d_gene: -
j_gene: TRBJ2-5
CDR3aa: CASSPSEQETQYF
CDR3nt: TGTGCCAGCTCACCGAGTGAGCAAGAGACCCAGTACTTC

abundance: -
v_gene: TRBV7-9
d_gene: -
j_gene: TRBJ1-2
CDR3aa: CASSRGKGGYGYTF
CDR3nt: TGTGCCAGCAGCCGGGGGAAGGGTGGCTATGGCTACACCTTC

abundance: once
v_gene: TRBV5-4
d_gene: TRBD1
j_gene: TRBJ2-1
CDR3aa: CASSLMISQGANEQFF
CDR3nt: TGTGCCAGCAGCCTAATGATCTCACAGGGGGCCAATGAGCAGTTCTTC

abundance: -
v_gene: TRBV5-1
d_gene: -
j_gene: TRBJ1-4
CDR3aa: CASSSSTNEKLFF
CDR3nt: TGCGCCAGCAGTTCATCAACTAATGAAAAACTGTTTTTT

abundance: -
v_gene: TRBV24-1
d_gene: TRBD2
j_gene: TRBJ2-5
CDR3aa: CATSYREGGTQYF
CDR3nt: TGTGCCACCAGTTATCGGGAGGGCGGGACCCAGTACTTC

abundance: -
v_gene: TRBV27
d_gene: -
j_gene: TRBJ1-2
CDR3aa: CASSLLPPGLGGYTF
CDR3nt: TGTGCCAGCAGTTTACTTCCTCCAGGGTTAGGAGGCTACACCTTC

abundance: -
v_gene: TRBV6-6
d_gene: -
j_gene: TRBJ1-3
CDR3aa: CASSYIRGSGNTIYF
CDR3nt: TGTGCCAGCAGTTATATTCGAGGCTCTGGAAACACCATATATTTT

abundance: -
v_gene: TRBV5-4
d_gene: TRBD2
j_gene: TRBJ2-7
CDR3aa: CASPLIAGAYEQYF
CDR3nt: TGTGCCAGCCCCCTAATAGCGGGAGCTTACGAGCAGTACTTC

abundance: -
v_gene: TRBV25-1
d_gene: TRBD2
j_gene: TRBJ2-1
CDR3aa: CASTNSGTAHEQFF
CDR3nt: TGTGCCAGCACCAATAGCGGGACTGCTCATGAGCAGTTCTTC

abundance: -
v_gene: TRBV14
d_gene: -
j_gene: TRBJ2-7
CDR3aa: CASSQDWTEHYEQYF
CDR3nt: TGTGCCAGCAGCCAAGATTGGACTGAACACTACGAGCAGTACTTC

abundance: -
v_gene: TRBV5-1
d_gene: TRBD2
j_gene: TRBJ2-2
CDR3aa: CASSVSGRANTGELFF
CDR3nt: TGCGCCAGCAGCGTGAGCGGGAGGGCGAACACCGGGGAGCTGTTTTTT

abundance: -
v_gene: TRBV4-2
d_gene: TRBD2
j_gene: TRBJ2-1
CDR3aa: CASSPGLTTYNEQFF
CDR3nt: TGTGCCAGCAGCCCGGGACTAACGACCTACAATGAGCAGTTCTTC

abundance: -
v_gene: TRBV20-1
d_gene: -
j_gene: TRBJ1-4
CDR3aa: CSARDRLQLFF
CDR3nt: TGCAGTGCCCGCGACAGGCTACAACTGTTTTTT

abundance: few
v_gene: TRBV5-1
d_gene: TRBD1
j_gene: TRBJ1-2
CDR3aa: CASSLGQVGYTF
CDR3nt: TGCGCCAGCAGCCTCGGACAGGTTGGCTACACCTTC

abundance: -
v_gene: TRBV7-7
d_gene: TRBD2
j_gene: TRBJ2-1
CDR3aa: CASSLLVPTSGGNNEQFF
CDR3nt: TGTGCTAGCAGCTTACTCGTCCCTACTAGCGGGGGGAACAATGAGCAGTTCTTC

abundance: -
v_gene: TRBV2
d_gene: -
j_gene: TRBJ2-5
CDR3aa: CASSEIAGLSQETQYF
CDR3nt: TGTGCCAGCAGTGAAATCGCGGGGTTAAGCCAAGAGACCCAGTACTTC

abundance: -
v_gene: TRBV5-1
d_gene: TRBD1
j_gene: TRBJ2-5
CDR3aa: CASSPWTGERETQYF
CDR3nt: TGCGCCAGCAGCCCATGGACAGGGGAGCGCGAGACCCAGTACTTC

abundance: -
v_gene: TRBV7-3
d_gene: TRBD2
j_gene: TRBJ2-1
CDR3aa: CASSSGGTYNEQFF
CDR3nt: TGTGCCAGCAGCTCGGGAGGTACCTACAATGAGCAGTTCTTC

abundance: -
v_gene: TRBV7-5
d_gene: -
j_gene: TRBJ2-1
CDR3aa: CARSFSSSNEQFF
CDR3nt: TGTGCCAGAAGCTTTTCAAGCTCCAATGAGCAGTTCTTC

abundance: -
v_gene: TRBV5-5
d_gene: -
j_gene: TRBJ1-5
CDR3aa: CASSLEPGLLNQPQHF
CDR3nt: TGTGCCAGCAGCCTAGAACCGGGACTGTTGAATCAGCCCCAGCATTTT

abundance: once
v_gene: TRBV7-2
d_gene: -
j_gene: TRBJ2-1
CDR3aa: CASSSRGSDNEQFF
CDR3nt: TGTGCCAGCAGCTCCCGAGGATCGGACAATGAGCAGTTCTTC

abundance: -
v_gene: TRBV5-4
d_gene: TRBD2
j_gene: TRBJ2-1
CDR3aa: CASSLARSGRDNEQFF
CDR3nt: TGTGCCAGCAGCTTGGCCAGGAGCGGGAGGGACAATGAGCAGTTCTTC

abundance: -
v_gene: TRBV19
d_gene: -
j_gene: TRBJ1-2
CDR3aa: CASSITGDGYTF
CDR3nt: TGTGCCAGTAGTATAACGGGGGATGGCTACACCTTC

abundance: -
v_gene: TRBV11-3
d_gene: TRBD2
j_gene: TRBJ2-1
CDR3aa: CASSFKGTSGTNEQFF
CDR3nt: TGTGCCAGCAGCTTTAAAGGGACTAGCGGTACCAATGAGCAGTTCTTC